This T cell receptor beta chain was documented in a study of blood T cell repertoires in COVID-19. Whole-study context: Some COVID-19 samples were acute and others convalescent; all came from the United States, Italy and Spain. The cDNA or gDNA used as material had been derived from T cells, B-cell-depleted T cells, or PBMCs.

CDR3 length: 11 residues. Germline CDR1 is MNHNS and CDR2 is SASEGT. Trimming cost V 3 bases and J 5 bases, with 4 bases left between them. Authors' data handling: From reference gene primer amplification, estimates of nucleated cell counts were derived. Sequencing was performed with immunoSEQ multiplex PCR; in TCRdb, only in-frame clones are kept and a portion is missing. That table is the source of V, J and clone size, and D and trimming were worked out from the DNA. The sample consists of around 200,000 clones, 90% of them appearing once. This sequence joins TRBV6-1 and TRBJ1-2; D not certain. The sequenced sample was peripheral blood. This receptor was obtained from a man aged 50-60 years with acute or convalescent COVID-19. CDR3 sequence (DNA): TGTGCCAGCAGTGATTATTATGGCTACACCTTC. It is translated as CASSDYYGYTF.